Listed here are 2 T cell receptor beta chains from one sample, sequenced in a study of T cell responses to AZD1222 COVID-19 vaccine. Sequencing used immunoSEQ multiplex PCR; TCRdb keeps in-frame clones, though not all of them. The repertoire holds some 150,000 clones, with around 90% as singletons. Sequencing used peripheral blood, obtained on day 0 of AZD1222 vaccination. Receptor source: an adult in good health.

J is TRBJ1-2 and V is TRBV28; D is perhaps TRBD1 (6 bases). Trimming left V 7 bases short and J 8 bases short, with 23 bases between. Germline-derived CDR1 and CDR2 are MDHEN and SYDVKM. The CDR3 extends over 15 amino acids. In nucleotides, the CDR3 is TGTGCCAGCACCATCGTAGGGGGGCAGGGTGAGGGCTACACCTTC. Protein sequence: CASTIVGGQGEGYTF.

This sequence joins TRBV6-2 or TRBV6-3 and TRBJ2-5; weak D call: TRBD2 (6 bases). V was shortened by 0 bases and J by 1 base, with 15 bases between the two germline ends. In germline, CDR1 is MNHEY, CDR2 SVGEGT. CDR3 length: 17 residues. This CDR3 is CASSYSLWGGTQETQYF. Here the CDR3 DNA reads TGTGCCAGCAGTTACTCATTGTGGGGCGGGACCCAAGAGACCCAGTACTTC.